The clone carrying this TCR beta chain was recorded at least ten times. CDR1 is MNHEY and CDR2 is SVGAGI in the germline V gene. Trimming left V 2 bases short and J 13 bases short, with 9 bases between. This CDR3 is 12 amino acids long. The CDR3 regions of TCR beta were amplified from RNA transcripts. First-round RT-PCR with HTBI primers amplified the TCR CDR3 region. TCRdb passed the multiplex PCR reads through MiXCR, listing each CDR3 protein once. Altogether about 46,000 distinct CDR3 sequences are present, about half being singletons, with the ten largest covering roughly 32%. This sample stems from a study of T cells in Graves' hyperthyroidism and ophthalmopathy.

The V and J genes are TRBV6-5 and TRBJ1-6; TRBD1 is a possible D gene (6 bases). The clonotype comes from a woman between 45 and 65 years old with Graves' hyperthyroidism. Sequences were obtained from peripheral blood or thyroid tissue (not recorded which). The CDR3 loop reads CASSYGGYPLHF. The CDR3 bases are TGTGCCAGCAGTTACGGGGGCTACCCCCTCCACTTT.